The 16 T cell receptor beta chains below come from one sample, sequenced in a study of cytomegalovirus exposure and HLA in healthy donors. The PCR was carried out with 60 Vbeta primers and 13 Jbeta primers. Only in-frame clones appear in the TCRdb table, and some are missing; sequencing was by immunoSEQ multiplex PCR. The sample has some 98,000 clones, roughly 76% seen once; the top ten hold approximately 8.4%. Sequenced input: PBMCs. The origin of the receptors is a human donor in good health.

The chain employs TRBV9 and TRBJ2-7; 11 nucleotides align to TRBD1. The trim removed 0 bases at V and 5 bases at J, leaving 7 bases unmatched. The CDR3 length is 16 residues. Germline values: CDR1 SGDLS, CDR2 YYNGEE. Here the CDR3 reads CASSVESGTGGNEQYF. The CDR3 DNA follows: TGTGCCAGCAGCGTAGAGTCGGGGACAGGGGGGAACGAGCAGTACTTC.

The chain couples TRBV5-6 to TRBJ1-3, with 7 bases identical to TRBD1. Looked up from germline, CDR1 is SGHDT and CDR2 is YYEEEE. V trimming: 4 bases; J trimming: 9 bases; junction bases outside the gene matches: 10. This CDR3 region has 14 residues. CDR3 residues: CASSLTTGRATIYF. In DNA form, the CDR3 reads TGTGCCAGCAGCCTAACGACAGGGCGGGCCACCATATATTTT.

The rearrangement joins TRBV6-5 to TRBJ1-1, with a tentative D call TRBD1 (5 bases). V was pared by 6 bases and J by 1 base, with 12 bases between. This CDR3 contains 14 residues. Germline V gene lookup returns CDR1 MNHEY and CDR2 SVGAGI. CDR3 protein: CASRLGGGNTEAFF. The CDR3 coding sequence is TGTGCCAGCAGGCTTGGGGGGGGGAACACTGAAGCTTTCTTT.

Only a few counts were recorded for this clone. The chain is built from TRBV28 and TRBJ2-7; TRBD1 matches 12 bases. CDR3 length equals 15 residues. The germline CDR1 and CDR2 sequences are MDHEN and SYDVKM. V trimming: 5 bases; J trimming: 4 bases; junction bases outside the gene matches: 6. Here the CDR3 reads CASSRGQGAFYEQYF. The CDR3 DNA follows: TGTGCCAGCAGTAGGGGACAGGGGGCATTTTACGAGCAGTACTTC.

The chain has TRBV30 and TRBJ2-5, with TRBD2 matching 7 bases. The CDR3 covers 13 residues. J lost 0 bases, V lost 4 bases, and 2 bases had no gene match. Germline CDR1 GTSNPN, CDR2 SVGIG (reference sequence). DNA of the CDR3: TGTGCCTGGAAAGCGGGATACCAAGAGACCCAGTACTTC. Translated, it gives CAWKAGYQETQYF.

The CDR3, as DNA: TGTGCCAGTAGCATGAGCCCTGCGGTGCTTATCGGCAATCAGCCCCAGCATTTT. As protein: CASSMSPAVLIGNQPQHF. This sequence joins TRBV19 and TRBJ1-5; D not certain. Germline-derived CDR1 and CDR2 are LNHDA and SQIVND (reference sequence). Trimming cost V 6 bases and J 2 bases, with 23 bases left between them. The CDR3 has 18 residues.

The CDR3 is CAISDAGGNTEAFF. CDR3 nucleotide sequence: TGTGCCATCAGTGACGCCGGGGGGAACACTGAAGCTTTCTTT. The chain carries TRBV10-3 and TRBJ1-1; a possible D gene is TRBD1 (5 bases). This CDR3 comprises 14 residues. Trimming cost V 3 bases and J 1 base, with 9 bases left between them. CDR1 ENHRY and CDR2 SYGVKD come from the germline V gene.

The CDR3 protein is CASRTRQGRSGNTIYF. Here the CDR3 DNA reads TGTGCAAGTCGCACCCGACAGGGGAGAAGTGGAAACACCATATATTTT. The chain uses TRBV12-2 and TRBJ1-3; whether TRBD1, the table's D call, matches the DNA was not checked. TRBV12-2 is tagged as a pseudogene. This CDR3 has 16 amino acids.

This chain links TRBV5-1 with TRBJ1-2; D possibly corresponds to TRBD1 (6 bases). This CDR3 has 15 amino acids. V lost 1 base and J lost 5, with 15 bases in between. Germline V CDR1 and CDR2: SGHRS, YFSETQ. The CDR3 coding sequence is TGCGCCAGCAGCTTGTTCTCCGGGACAAGTTATGGCTACACCTTC. Amino acids: CASSLFSGTSYGYTF.

This sequence joins TRBV4-1 and TRBJ2-3, with 11 bases identical to TRBD2. The CDR3 runs 16 residues. Germline V gene lookup returns CDR1 MGHRA and CDR2 YSYEKL. V lost 4 bases, J lost 6 bases, and 9 bases stayed unmatched. As DNA, the CDR3 is TGCGCCAGCAGCCGCCTTACTAGCGGGGGTAAGGATACGCAGTATTTT. Translation: CASSRLTSGGKDTQYF.

This clone was observed a few times. This chain connects TRBV2 to TRBJ2-7, with TRBD1 identical over 8 bases. Germline lookup yields CDR1 SNHLY and CDR2 FYNNEI. There are 14 residues in the CDR3. With V trimmed by 9 bases and J by 2 bases, 9 bases remained unmatched. The CDR3 bases are TGTGCCAGTTCTAATACAGGGGGGACCTACGAGCAGTACTTC. Translated, it gives CASSNTGGTYEQYF.

V usage is TRBV28 and J usage is TRBJ1-2, with TRBD1 identical over 9 bases. CDR1 and CDR2 (germline): MDHEN, SYDVKM. This CDR3 is 14 amino acids long. With 5 bases clipped from V and 7 bases from J, the junction kept 8 bases outside the gene matches. The CDR3 DNA follows: TGTGCCAGCAGTCCGTGGGACAGGGAGGGTGGCTACACCTTC. Residues: CASSPWDREGGYTF.

The chain uses TRBV7-8 and TRBJ1-5; no reliable D call. The germline V gene has CDR1 SGHVS and CDR2 FQNEAQ. V was cut by 10 bases and J by 0 bases, with 13 bases left in between. The CDR3 spans 14 residues. CDR3 residues: CATSEAVSNQPQHF. The CDR3 coding sequence is TGTGCCACCTCGGAGGCAGTTAGCAATCAGCCCCAGCATTTT. The variable domain in full, with the rest retrieved from reference TRBV7-8 and TRBJ1-5, is GAGVSQSPRYKVAKRGQDVALRCDPISGHVSLFWYQQALGQGPEFLTYFQNEAQLDKSGLPSDRFFAERPEGSVSTLKIQRTQQEDSAVYLCATSEAVSNQPQHFGDGTRLSIL.

This clone was seen more than once but under ten times. The CDR3 DNA reads as TGTGCCTGGAGTGTACTCACTGAAGCTTTCTTT. Translation gives CAWSVLTEAFF. The rearrangement joins TRBV30 to TRBJ1-1; D unresolved. This CDR3 comprises 11 residues. The V end was cut by 0 bases, the J end by 4 bases, with 3 bases between. CDR1 GTSNPN and CDR2 SVGIG come from the germline V gene (reference sequence).

The chain uses TRBV7-2 and TRBJ2-3, with 8 bases lining up with TRBD1. V was clipped by 3 bases and J by 2 bases; unmatched bases: 4. The CDR3 has 15 residues. Germline V gene lookup returns CDR1 SGHTA and CDR2 FQGNSA. The CDR3 loop is CASSLGTGYTDTQYF. The CDR3 bases are TGTGCCAGCAGCTTGGGGACAGGATACACAGATACGCAGTATTTT.

The genes are TRBV10-3 and TRBJ2-6; TRBD1 might be the D (5 bases). V lost 4 bases to trimming and J lost 0 bases, with 16 bases between them. Germline V gene sequence: CDR1 ENHRY, CDR2 SYGVKD. The CDR3 loop spans 18 amino acids. DNA of the CDR3: TGTGCCATCAGTGGGGGCCACCTGACCCCCTCTGGGGCCAACGTCCTGACTTTC. It codes for CAISGGHLTPSGANVLTF.